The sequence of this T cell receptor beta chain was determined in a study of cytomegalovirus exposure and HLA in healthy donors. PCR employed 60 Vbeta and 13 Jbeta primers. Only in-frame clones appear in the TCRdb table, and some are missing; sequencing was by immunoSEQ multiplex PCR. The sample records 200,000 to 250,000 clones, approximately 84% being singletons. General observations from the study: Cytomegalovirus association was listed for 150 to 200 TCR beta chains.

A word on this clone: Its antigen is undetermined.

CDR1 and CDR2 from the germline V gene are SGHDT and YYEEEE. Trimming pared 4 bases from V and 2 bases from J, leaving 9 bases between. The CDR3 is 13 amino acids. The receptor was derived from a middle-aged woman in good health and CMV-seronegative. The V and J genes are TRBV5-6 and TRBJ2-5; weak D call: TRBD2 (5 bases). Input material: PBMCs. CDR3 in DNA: TGTGCCAGCAGCGCAGGACTGCAAGAGACCCAGTACTTC. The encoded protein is CASSAGLQETQYF. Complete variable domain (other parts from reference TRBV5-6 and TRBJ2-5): DAGVTQSPTHLIKTRGQQVTLRCSPKSGHDTVSWYQQALGQGPQFIFQYYEEEERQRGNFPDRFSGHQFPNYSSELNVNALLLGDSALYLCASSAGLQETQYFGPGTRLLVL.